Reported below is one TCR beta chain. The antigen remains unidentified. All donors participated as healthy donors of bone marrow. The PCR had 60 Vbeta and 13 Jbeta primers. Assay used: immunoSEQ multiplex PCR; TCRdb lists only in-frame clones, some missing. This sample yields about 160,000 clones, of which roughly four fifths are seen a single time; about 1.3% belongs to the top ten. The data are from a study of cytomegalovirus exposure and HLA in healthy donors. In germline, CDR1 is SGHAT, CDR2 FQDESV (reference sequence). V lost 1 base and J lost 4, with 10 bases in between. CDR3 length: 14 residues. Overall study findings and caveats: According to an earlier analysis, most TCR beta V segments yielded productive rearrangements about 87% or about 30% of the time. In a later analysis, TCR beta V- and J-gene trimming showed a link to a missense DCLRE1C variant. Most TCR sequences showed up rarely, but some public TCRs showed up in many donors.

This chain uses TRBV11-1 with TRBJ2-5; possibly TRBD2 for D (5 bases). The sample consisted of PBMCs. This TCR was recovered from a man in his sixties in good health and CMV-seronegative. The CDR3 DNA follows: TGTGCCAGCAGCTTAGAGGATCGGGGAGAGACCCAGTACTTC. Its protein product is CASSLEDRGETQYF.